This note documents a single T cell receptor beta chain sequence. What it binds is not known. The nonmyeloablative bone marrow transplants came from related graft donors, with transient mixed chimerism. Thawed PBMCs were FACS-sorted into unstimulated CD4+CD25+CD127- regulatory T cells, CD4+CD25- non-regulatory cells, CD4 and CD8 cells. The data originate from a study of Tregs in tolerant kidney transplant recipients. Study-level results: This study did not directly address biological reproducibility. Findings come from small patient numbers and require larger validation. Tolerant patients' donor-specific Tregs expanded beyond overall Tregs, suggesting antigen-driven growth.

TCRdb's table, derived via immunoSEQ multiplex PCR, lists solely in-frame clones and lacks some. The table records some 57,000 clones, around 90% of them present only once. The CDR3 loop spans 13 amino acids. CDR1 is MGHDK, CDR2 SYGVNS, per germline. The V gene lost 6 bases and the J gene lost 0 bases, with 9 bases spanning the gap. The chain is built from TRBV25-1 and TRBJ2-7, with D perhaps matching TRBD2 (6 bases). Specimen: CD8+ T cells from blood (PBMCs), collected 24 months after the transplant. This clonotype was sampled from a human patient who received a combined kidney and bone marrow transplant. A share of the T cells may be of graft donor origin. The DNA for the CDR3 is TGTGCCAGCAGCGGAGGGAGCTCCTACGAGCAGTACTTC. Translation: CASSGGSSYEQYF.